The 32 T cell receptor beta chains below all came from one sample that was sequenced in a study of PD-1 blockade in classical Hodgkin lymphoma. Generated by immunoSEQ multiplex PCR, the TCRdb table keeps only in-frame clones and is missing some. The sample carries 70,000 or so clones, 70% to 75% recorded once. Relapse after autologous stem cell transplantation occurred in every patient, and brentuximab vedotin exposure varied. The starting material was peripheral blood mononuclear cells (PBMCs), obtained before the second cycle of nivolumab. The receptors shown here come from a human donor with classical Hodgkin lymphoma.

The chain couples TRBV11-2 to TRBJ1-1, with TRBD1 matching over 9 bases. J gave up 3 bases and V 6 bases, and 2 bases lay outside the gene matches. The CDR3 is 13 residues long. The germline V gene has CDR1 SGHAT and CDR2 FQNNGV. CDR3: CASRQGADTEAFF. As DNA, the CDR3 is TGTGCCAGCAGACAGGGGGCCGACACTGAAGCTTTCTTT.

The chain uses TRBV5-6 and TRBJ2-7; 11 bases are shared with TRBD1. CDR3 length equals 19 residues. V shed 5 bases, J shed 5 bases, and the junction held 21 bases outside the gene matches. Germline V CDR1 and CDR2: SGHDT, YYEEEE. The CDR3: CASSLGATGTGGIRDEQYF. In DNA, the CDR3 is TGTGCCAGCAGTCTCGGGGCTACCGGGACAGGGGGTATTAGGGACGAGCAGTACTTC.

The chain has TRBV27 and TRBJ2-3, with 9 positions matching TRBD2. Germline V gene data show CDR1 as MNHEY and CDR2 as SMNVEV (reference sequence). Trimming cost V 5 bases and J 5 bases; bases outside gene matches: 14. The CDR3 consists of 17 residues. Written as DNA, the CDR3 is TGTGCCAGCAGTAAAGGTCCCGGGACTAGCATCATAGATACGCAGTATTTT. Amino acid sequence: CASSKGPGTSIIDTQYF.

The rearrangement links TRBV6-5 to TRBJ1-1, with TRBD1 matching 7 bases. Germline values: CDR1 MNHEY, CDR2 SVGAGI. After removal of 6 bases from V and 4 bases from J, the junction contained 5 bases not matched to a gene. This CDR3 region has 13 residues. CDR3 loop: CASSPRGVTEAFF. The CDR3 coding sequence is TGTGCCAGCAGCCCCAGGGGGGTCACTGAAGCTTTCTTT.

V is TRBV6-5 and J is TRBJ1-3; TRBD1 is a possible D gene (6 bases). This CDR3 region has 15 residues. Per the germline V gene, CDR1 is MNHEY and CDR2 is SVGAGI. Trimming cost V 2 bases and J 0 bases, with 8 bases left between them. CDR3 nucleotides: TGTGCCAGCAGTTACGGGGGGCTCTCTGGAAACACCATATATTTT. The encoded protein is CASSYGGLSGNTIYF.

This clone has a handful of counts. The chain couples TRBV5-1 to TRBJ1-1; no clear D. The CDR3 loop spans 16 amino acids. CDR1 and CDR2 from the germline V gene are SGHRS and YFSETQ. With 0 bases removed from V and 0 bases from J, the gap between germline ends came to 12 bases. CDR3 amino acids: CASSLGGNRVNTEAFF. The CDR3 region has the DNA TGCGCCAGCAGCTTGGGAGGGAATCGGGTGAACACTGAAGCTTTCTTT.

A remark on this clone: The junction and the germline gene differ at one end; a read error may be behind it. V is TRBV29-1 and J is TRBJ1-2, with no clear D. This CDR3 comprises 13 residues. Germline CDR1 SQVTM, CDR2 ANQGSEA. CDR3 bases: TGCAGCGTTGAAGATCAGGTTCGGGCAGGAGGTTTCTTC. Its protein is CSVEDQVRAGGFF.

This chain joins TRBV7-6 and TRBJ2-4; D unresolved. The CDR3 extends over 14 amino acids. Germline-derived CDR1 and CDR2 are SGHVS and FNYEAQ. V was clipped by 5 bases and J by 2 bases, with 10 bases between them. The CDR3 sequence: CASSIGPTKNIQYF. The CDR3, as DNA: TGTGCCAGCAGCATCGGGCCAACCAAAAACATTCAGTACTTC.

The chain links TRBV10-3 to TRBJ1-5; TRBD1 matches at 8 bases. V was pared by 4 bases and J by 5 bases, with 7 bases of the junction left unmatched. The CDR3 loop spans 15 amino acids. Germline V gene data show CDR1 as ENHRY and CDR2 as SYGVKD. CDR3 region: CAISASSGGDQPQHF. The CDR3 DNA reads TGTGCCATCAGTGCCTCCTCAGGGGGCGATCAGCCCCAGCATTTT.

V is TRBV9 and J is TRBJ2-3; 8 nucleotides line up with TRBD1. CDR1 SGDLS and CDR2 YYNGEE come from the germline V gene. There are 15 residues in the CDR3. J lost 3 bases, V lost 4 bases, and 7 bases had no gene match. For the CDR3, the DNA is TGTGCCAGCAGCCCCAGGGGGCTTGTGACAGATACGCAGTATTTT. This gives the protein CASSPRGLVTDTQYF. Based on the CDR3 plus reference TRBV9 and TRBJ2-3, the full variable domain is DSGVTQTPKHLITATGQRVTLRCSPRSGDLSVYWYQQSLDQGLQFLIQYYNGEERAKGNILERFSAQQFPDLHSELNLSSLELGDSALYFCASSPRGLVTDTQYFGPGTRLTVL.

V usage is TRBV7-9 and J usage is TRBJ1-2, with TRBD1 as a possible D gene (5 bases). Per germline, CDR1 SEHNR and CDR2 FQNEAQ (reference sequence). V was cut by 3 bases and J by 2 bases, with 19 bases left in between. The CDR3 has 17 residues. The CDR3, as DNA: TGTGCCAGCAGCTTGGAGGAGGGGCCCTCGATAAACTATGGCTACACCTTC. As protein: CASSLEEGPSINYGYTF. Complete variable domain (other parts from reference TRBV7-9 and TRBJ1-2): DTGVSQNPRHKITKRGQNVTFRCDPISEHNRLYWYRQTLGQGPEFLTYFQNEAQLEKSRLLSDRFSAERPKGSFSTLEIQRTEQGDSAMYLCASSLEEGPSINYGYTFGSGTRLTVV.

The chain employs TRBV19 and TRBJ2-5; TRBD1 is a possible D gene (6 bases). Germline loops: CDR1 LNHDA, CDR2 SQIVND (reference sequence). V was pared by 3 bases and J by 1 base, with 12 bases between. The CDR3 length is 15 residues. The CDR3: CASSILTGSQETQYF. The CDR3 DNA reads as TGTGCCAGTAGTATCCTCACAGGGTCCCAAGAGACCCAGTACTTC. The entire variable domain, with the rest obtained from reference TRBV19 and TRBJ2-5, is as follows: DGGITQSPKYLFRKEGQNVTLSCEQNLNHDAMYWYRQDPGQGLRLIYYSQIVNDFQKGDIAEGYSVSREKKESFPLTVTSAQKNPTAFYLCASSILTGSQETQYFGPGTRLLVL.

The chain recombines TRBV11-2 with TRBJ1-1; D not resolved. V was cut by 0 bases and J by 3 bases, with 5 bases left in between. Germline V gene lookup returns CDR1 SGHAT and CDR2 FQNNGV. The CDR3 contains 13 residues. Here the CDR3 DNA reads TGTGCCAGCAGCTTAGATCCGGACACTGAAGCTTTCTTT. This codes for CASSLDPDTEAFF.

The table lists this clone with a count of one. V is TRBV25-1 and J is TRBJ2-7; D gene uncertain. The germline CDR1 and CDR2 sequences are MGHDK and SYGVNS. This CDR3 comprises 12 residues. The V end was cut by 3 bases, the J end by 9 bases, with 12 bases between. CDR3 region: CASSEVVGGQYF. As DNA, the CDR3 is TGTGCCAGCAGTGAGGTAGTTGGCGGGCAGTACTTC.

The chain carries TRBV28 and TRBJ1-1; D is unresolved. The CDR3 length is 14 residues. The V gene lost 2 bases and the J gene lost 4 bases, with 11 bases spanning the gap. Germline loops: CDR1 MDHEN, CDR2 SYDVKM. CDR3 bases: TGTGCCAGCAGTTTAGGCCGCTGGGGCACTGAAGCTTTCTTT. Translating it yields CASSLGRWGTEAFF. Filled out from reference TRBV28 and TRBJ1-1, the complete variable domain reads DVKVTQSSRYLVKRTGEKVFLECVQDMDHENMFWYRQDPGLGLRLIYFSYDVKMKEKGDIPEGYSVSREKKERFSLILESASTNQTSMYLCASSLGRWGTEAFFGQGTRLTVV.

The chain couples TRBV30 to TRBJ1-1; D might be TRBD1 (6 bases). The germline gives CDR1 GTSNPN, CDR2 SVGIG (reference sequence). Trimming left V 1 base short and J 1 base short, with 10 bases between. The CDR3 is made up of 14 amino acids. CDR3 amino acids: CAWSGQAENTEAFF. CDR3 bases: TGTGCCTGGAGTGGACAGGCCGAGAACACTGAAGCTTTCTTT.

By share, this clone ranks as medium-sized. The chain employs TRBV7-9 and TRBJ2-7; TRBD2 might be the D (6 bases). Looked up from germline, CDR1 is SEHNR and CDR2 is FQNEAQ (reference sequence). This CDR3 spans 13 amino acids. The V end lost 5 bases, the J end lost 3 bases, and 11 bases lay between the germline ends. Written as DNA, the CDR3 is TGTGCCAGCAGCCCCCGCGGGATCTACGAGCAGTACTTC. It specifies CASSPRGIYEQYF.

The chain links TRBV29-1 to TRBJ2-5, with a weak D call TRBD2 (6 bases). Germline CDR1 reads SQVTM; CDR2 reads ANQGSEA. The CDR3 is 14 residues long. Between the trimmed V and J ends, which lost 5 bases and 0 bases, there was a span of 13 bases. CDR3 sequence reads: CSVPGGEYQETQYF. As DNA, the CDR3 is TGCAGCGTTCCTGGAGGGGAGTACCAAGAGACCCAGTACTTC. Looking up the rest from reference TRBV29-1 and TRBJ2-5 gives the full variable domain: SAVISQKPSRDICQRGTSLTIQCQVDSQVTMMFWYRQQPGQSLTLIATANQGSEATYESGFVIDKFPISRPNLTFSTLTVSNMSPEDSSIYLCSVPGGEYQETQYFGPGTRLLVL.

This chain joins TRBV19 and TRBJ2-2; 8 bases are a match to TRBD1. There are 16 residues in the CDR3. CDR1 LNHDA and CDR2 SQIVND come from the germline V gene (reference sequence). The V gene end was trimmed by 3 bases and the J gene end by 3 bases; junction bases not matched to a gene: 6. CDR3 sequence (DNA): TGTGCCAGTAGTATTCGGACAGGGCTACACACCGGGGAGCTGTTTTTT. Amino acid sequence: CASSIRTGLHTGELFF.

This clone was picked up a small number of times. CDR3 loop: CASSAIAALNTEAFF. The CDR3 bases are TGTGCCAGCAGCGCCATAGCAGCTTTGAACACTGAAGCTTTCTTT. The chain links TRBV9 to TRBJ1-1; no definite D call. Trimming cost V 3 bases and J 0 bases, with 12 bases left between them. The CDR3 is made up of 15 amino acids. Germline CDR1 reads SGDLS; CDR2 reads YYNGEE.

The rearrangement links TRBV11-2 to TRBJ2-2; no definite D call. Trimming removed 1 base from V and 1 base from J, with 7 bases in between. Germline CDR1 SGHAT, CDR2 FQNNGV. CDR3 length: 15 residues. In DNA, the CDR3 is TGTGCCAGCAGCTTAGTAGTAGGGAACACCGGGGAGCTGTTTTTT. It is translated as CASSLVVGNTGELFF.

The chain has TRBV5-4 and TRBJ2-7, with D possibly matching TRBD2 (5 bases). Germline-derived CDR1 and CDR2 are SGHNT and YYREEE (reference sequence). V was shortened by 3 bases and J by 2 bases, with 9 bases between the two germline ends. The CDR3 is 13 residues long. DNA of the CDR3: TGTGCCAGCAGCTCCAGAGGGACCTACGAGCAGTACTTC. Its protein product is CASSSRGTYEQYF.

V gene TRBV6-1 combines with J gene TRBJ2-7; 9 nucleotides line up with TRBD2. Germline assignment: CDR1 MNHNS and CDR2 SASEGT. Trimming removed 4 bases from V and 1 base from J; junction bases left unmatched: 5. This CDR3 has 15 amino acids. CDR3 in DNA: TGTGCCAGCAGTGGGATAGCGGGAGTGTCCTACGAGCAGTACTTC. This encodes CASSGIAGVSYEQYF.

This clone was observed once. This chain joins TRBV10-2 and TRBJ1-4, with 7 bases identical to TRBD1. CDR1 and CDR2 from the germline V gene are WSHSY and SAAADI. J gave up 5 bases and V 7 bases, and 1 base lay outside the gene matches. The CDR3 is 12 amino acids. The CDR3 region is CASTGGNEKLFF. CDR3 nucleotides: TGCGCCAGCACAGGGGGGAATGAAAAACTGTTTTTT.

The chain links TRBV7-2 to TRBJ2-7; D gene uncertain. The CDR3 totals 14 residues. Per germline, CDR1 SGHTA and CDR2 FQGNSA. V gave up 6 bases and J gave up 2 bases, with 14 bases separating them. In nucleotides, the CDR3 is TGTGCCAGCAGTCTAACGCACAGTACCTACGAGCAGTACTTC. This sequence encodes CASSLTHSTYEQYF.

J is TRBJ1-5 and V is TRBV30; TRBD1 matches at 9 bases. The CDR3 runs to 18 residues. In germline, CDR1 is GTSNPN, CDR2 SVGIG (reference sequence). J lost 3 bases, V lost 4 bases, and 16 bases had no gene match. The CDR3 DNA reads TGTGCCTGGAACCTCCGGGACAGGGACTTTTATGACAATCAGCCCCAGCATTTT. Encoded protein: CAWNLRDRDFYDNQPQHF. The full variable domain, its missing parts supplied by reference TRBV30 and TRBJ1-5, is SQTIHQWPATLVQPVGSPLSLECTVEGTSNPNLYWYRQAAGRGLQLLFYSVGIGQISSEVPQNLSASRPQDRQFILSSKKLLLSDSGFYLCAWNLRDRDFYDNQPQHFGDGTRLSIL.

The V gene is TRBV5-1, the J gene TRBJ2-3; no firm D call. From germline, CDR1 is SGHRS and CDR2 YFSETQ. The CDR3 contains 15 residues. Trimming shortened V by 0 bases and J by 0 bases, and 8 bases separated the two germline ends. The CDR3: CASSLAGPSTDTQYF. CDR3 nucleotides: TGCGCCAGCAGCTTGGCAGGTCCTAGCACAGATACGCAGTATTTT. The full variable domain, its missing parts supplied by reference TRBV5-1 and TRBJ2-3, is KAGVTQTPRYLIKTRGQQVTLSCSPISGHRSVSWYQQTPGQGLQFLFEYFSETQRNKGNFPGRFSGRQFSNSRSEMNVSTLELGDSALYLCASSLAGPSTDTQYFGPGTRLTVL.

This CDR3 reads CASSDRAIEAFF. The CDR3 region has the DNA TGTGCCAGCAGCGACAGGGCGATAGAAGCTTTCTTT. This sequence joins TRBV2 and TRBJ1-1, with 7 bases identical to TRBD1. After removal of 6 bases from V and 8 bases from J, the junction contained 6 bases not matched to a gene. The CDR3 runs 12 residues. Germline V gene data show CDR1 as SNHLY and CDR2 as FYNNEI.

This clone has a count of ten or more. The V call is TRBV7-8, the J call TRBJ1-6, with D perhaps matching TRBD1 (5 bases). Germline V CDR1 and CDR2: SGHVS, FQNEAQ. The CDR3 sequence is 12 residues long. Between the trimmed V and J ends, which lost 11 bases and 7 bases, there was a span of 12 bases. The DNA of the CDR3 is TGTGCCGGAGGGACCGAGAATTCACCCCTCCACTTT. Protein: CAGGTENSPLHF.

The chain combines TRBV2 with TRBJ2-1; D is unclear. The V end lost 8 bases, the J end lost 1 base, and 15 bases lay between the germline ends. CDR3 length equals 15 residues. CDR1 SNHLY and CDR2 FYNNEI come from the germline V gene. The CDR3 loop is CASGFESLSYNEQFF. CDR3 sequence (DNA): TGTGCCAGCGGTTTTGAAAGTTTATCCTACAATGAGCAGTTCTTC.

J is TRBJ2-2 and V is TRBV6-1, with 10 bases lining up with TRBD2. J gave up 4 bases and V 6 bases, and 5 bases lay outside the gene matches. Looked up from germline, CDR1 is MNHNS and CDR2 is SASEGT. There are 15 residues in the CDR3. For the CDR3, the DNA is TGTGCCAGCAGAGTAGCGGGGGGTGGCACCGGGGAGCTGTTTTTT. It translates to CASRVAGGGTGELFF.

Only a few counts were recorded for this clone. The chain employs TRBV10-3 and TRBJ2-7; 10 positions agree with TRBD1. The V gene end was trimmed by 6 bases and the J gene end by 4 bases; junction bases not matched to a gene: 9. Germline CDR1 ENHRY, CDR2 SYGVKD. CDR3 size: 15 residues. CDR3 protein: CAIRAGTGDKYEQYF. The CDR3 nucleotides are TGTGCCATCAGGGCCGGGACAGGGGACAAATACGAGCAGTACTTC.